This T cell receptor (beta chain) was sequenced in a study of blood T cell repertoires in COVID-19. Looking at the study overall: Acute-phase and convalescent COVID-19 samples originated in the United States, Italy and Spain.

The method was immunoSEQ multiplex PCR; TCRdb's version includes in-frame clones alone and lacks a portion of them. The sample includes some 91,000 clones, about nine tenths of them seen just once. Between the trimmed V and J ends, which lost 6 bases and 7 bases, there was a span of 12 bases. This CDR3 region has 12 residues. CDR1 is KGHSH and CDR2 is LQKENI in the germline V gene. The chain is built from TRBV18 and TRBJ1-2; TRBD1 is a possible D gene (5 bases). The sequenced sample was peripheral blood. The TCR comes from a man aged 60 to 75 with acute or convalescent COVID-19. The CDR3: CASSAPGLGYTF. The CDR3, as DNA: TGTGCCAGCTCGGCGCCGGGACTTGGCTACACCTTC. The full variable domain, its missing parts supplied by reference TRBV18 and TRBJ1-2, is NAGVMQNPRHLVRRRGQEARLRCSPMKGHSHVYWYRQLPEEGLKFMVYLQKENIIDESGMPKERFSAEFPKEGPSILRIQQVVRGDSAAYFCASSAPGLGYTFGSGTRLTVV.